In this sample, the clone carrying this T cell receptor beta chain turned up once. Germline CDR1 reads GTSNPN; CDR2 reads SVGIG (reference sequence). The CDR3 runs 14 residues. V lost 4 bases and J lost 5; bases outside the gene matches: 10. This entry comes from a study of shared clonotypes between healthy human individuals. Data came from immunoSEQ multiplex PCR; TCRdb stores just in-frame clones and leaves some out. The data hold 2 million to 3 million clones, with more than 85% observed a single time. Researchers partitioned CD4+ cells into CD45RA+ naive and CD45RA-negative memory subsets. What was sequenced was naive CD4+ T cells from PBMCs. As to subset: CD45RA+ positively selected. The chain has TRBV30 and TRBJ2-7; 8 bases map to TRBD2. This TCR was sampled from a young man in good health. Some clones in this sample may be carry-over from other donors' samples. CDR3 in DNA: TGTGCCTGGAACCCGGGACTAGTGACACACGAGCAGTACTTC. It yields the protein CAWNPGLVTHEQYF.